This T cell receptor (beta chain) derives from a study of blood T cell repertoires in COVID-19. Study-wide context: The United States, Italy and Spain were the sources of the acute and convalescent COVID-19 samples. T cells, B-cell-depleted T cells, or PBMCs supplied cDNA or gDNA.

Per germline, CDR1 SGHVS and CDR2 FQNEAQ. CDR3 size: 16 residues. The trim removed 5 bases at V and 1 base at J, leaving 9 bases unmatched. Per the original methods: The assay estimated nucleated cells by amplifying reference gene primers. Sequenced by immunoSEQ multiplex PCR; TCRdb stores in-frame clones only, minus some. Clone size and the V and J calls come from that table; the DNA yielded D and trimming. The data hold about 420,000 clones, with over 85% observed a single time. Those enrolled in Seattle joined during active infection and were followed longitudinally afterward. The clonotype comes from a young man with COVID-19, enrolled during active disease. Sequenced material: peripheral blood. The chain combines TRBV7-8 with TRBJ1-1; TRBD1 agrees at 8 bases. The CDR3 reads CASSARGRGQNTEAFF. CDR3 coding DNA: TGTGCCAGCAGCGCAAGGGGCAGGGGGCAGAACACTGAAGCTTTCTTT.